This T cell receptor (beta chain) was found in a study of long-term antiretroviral therapy in people with HIV (dated by TCRdb to 2021 to 2024). Background for the entire study: Collection of the earliest samples took place about a decade ahead of the 2015 WHO recommendation for immediate ART, at a time when ART was typically delayed until CD4 counts fell. About 35% of the 30 participants with HIV were female. No cross-contamination during QIAcube processing turned up in test extractions that ran a monoclonal T-cell line alongside 33 polyclonal samples. This retrospective serial study examined whether starting ART and sustained HIV suppression were associated with changes in the composition and diversity of the TRB repertoire in peripheral blood. A total of roughly 200 cryopreserved PBMC samples came from 25 to 35 adults with confirmed HIV infection and were collected serially over a mean of roughly six years (range 1-12).

Participants were included only if at least one PBMC sample before ART initiation and at least two post-ART samples were available. Every participant with HIV received treatment in the United States of America. Before DNA extraction, cryopreserved samples containing 1-10 million PBMC were thawed and washed. At the time of the earliest PBMC sample, participants with HIV were aged between roughly 20 and 60 years. Per participant, PBMC samples came from 1-4 timepoints prior to ART initiation and 2-8 timepoints following ART initiation, for a median of 7 samples. Serial HIV viral load, CD4+ T-cell count, ART history and demographic data were obtained for every participant. Using a Qiagen kit on a QIAcube, genomic DNA was extracted from unsorted PBMC, with samples processed in batches of 12. Here is what the overall study found, with its caveats: Limited PBMC availability meant only the TCR beta chain was sequenced, without alpha chain pairing. Starting ART was linked to a significant rise in TRB diversity, yet even with long-term ART the diversity remained significantly lower than in transplant donor controls. Inferences about post-ART repertoire changes were limited because no data were available on ART adherence, viral resistance or therapy changes. Because cell numbers in pre-ART samples were limited, unsorted PBMC were profiled instead of sorted CD4+ and CD8+ T cells. Expanded TRB clones identified before ART initiation dominated the repertoire at all time points, although this dominance fluctuated and declined in many PLHIV after ART. Narrower CDR3 length ranges were observed in HIV repertoires than in controls, and an antigen-experienced repertoire with only a slight naive shift after ART was suggested by the network structure. The samples span the years 2004 to 2017, and the ART regimens used may be less effective than current regimens.

Deletion took 5 bases off V and 3 bases off J, with a span of 8 bases between the germline ends. Counted from cysteine to phenylalanine, this CDR3 has 11 amino acids. The retained sequence is limited to the CDR3, 33 bases, with the frame set at the first base. The germline V gene encodes CDR1 GTSNPN and CDR2 SVGIG (reference sequence). The table lists this clone with a count of one. There is no known antigen for this receptor. No much larger clone is present one base from it, and per-base qualities are unavailable. The immunoSEQ hsTCRB v3.0 assay was used at survey level resolution for TRB variable region sequencing. A depth of roughly 40,000-50,000 T-cell genomes per sample was targeted for TRB sequencing. TRB libraries were pooled and sequenced on an Illumina MiSeq using a v3 150-cycle kit. Under the source paper's analysis protocol: Repertoire analysis was run in R within a reproducible Nextflow workflow that covered QC, data transformation and analysis. LymphoSeq2, an R package for exploring AIRR-Seq data, was used to implement custom analyses. Four samples yielding fewer than 5000 total TRB sequences were excluded, leaving 150 to 200 analyzed HIV repertoires. Of the roughly 190 retained HIV repertoires, almost 60 were collected before and about 130 after ART initiation. Each repertoire was downsampled to 5000 TRB nucleotide sequences, and summary statistics were averaged across 100 downsampling iterations. The analysis kept only TRB sequences whose CDR3 regions were at least seven amino acids long. A Shannon entropy-derived clonality score and the Gini coefficient were used to measure diversity. In the repertoire networks, any two of the top 5000 CDR3 amino acid sequences were linked whenever the two sequences differed by an edit distance of one. GLIPH2 predicted antigen specificity groups and MHC restriction for TRB CDR3 amino acid sequences. CDR3 amino acid sequences were matched against VDJdb and McPAS-TCR to flag known CMV, EBV, HIV or tissue antigen associations. Pre-ART, post-ART and control groups were compared with Wilcoxon signed-rank tests and Holm-Bonferroni correction. Imported from immuneACCESS, the table was reduced by TCRdb to in-frame sequences with V and J called. These copies leave out some clones; in studies compared against another copy, an unresolved V gene accounts for under half, and the cause of the remainder is not known. V, J and clone size are those of that table, while D and trimming were read from the DNA. The sample contains under 20,000 clones, 77% of them found a single time. About 15% of the sample is held by the ten biggest clonotypes.

The TCR was taken from a man under 40 with HIV. The sequencing used unsorted PBMCs, collected less than 2.2 years before starting antiretroviral therapy. The chain was built from TRBV30 and TRBJ2-7; no D gene can be assigned with confidence. The nucleotide sequence is given as TGTGCCTGGGTCCAAAACTACGAGCAGTACTTC. The encoded protein is CAWVQNYEQYF.